Following are 20 T cell receptor beta chains from one sample sequenced in a study of T cell repertoires in cytomegalovirus infection. MiXCR was run by TCRdb on the reads, yielding one entry per CDR3 protein. The sample carries a few hundred thousand distinct CDR3 sequences, approximately 15% recorded once. Sequenced sample: PBMCs. These receptors originate from a human donor in good health (CMV status not recorded). Some clones in this sample may be carry-over from other donors' samples.

Note on this clonotype: A much larger clone is a single base away; this may be a read error. The chain's CDR3 is CASSHSGETEAFF. The CDR3 DNA is TGTGCCAGCAGCCACTCGGGGGAAACTGAAGCTTTCTTT. This chain uses TRBV14 with TRBJ1-1, with D tentatively TRBD1 (5 bases). Trimming stripped 3 bases from V and 5 bases from J, with 10 bases between. The CDR3 length is 13 residues. Germline-derived CDR1 and CDR2 are SGHDN and FVKESK. The complete variable domain, with remaining parts taken from reference TRBV14 and TRBJ1-1, reads EAGVTQFPSHSVIEKGQTVTLRCDPISGHDNLYWYRRVMGKEIKFLLHFVKESKQDESGMPNNRFLAERTGGTYSTLKVQPAELEDSGVYFCASSHSGETEAFFGQGTRLTVV.

V and J are TRBV7-9 and TRBJ2-3; D is tentatively TRBD1 or TRBD2 (5 bases each). The length of the CDR3 is 16 residues. The germline gives CDR1 SEHNR, CDR2 FQNEAQ (reference sequence). V shed 3 bases and J shed 1 base, with 14 bases lying between them. The CDR3 is CASSFQPRGGTDTQYF. As DNA, the CDR3 is TGTGCCAGCAGCTTCCAACCGAGGGGTGGCACAGATACGCAGTATTTT.

This clonotype was counted at least ten times. The rearrangement joins TRBV7-8 to TRBJ2-5; possible D gene TRBD2, 6 bases. CDR3 length equals 14 residues. The V gene's germline CDR1 is SGHVS and CDR2 FQNEAQ. V was trimmed by 3 bases and J by 5 bases, leaving 13 bases between them. The CDR3, as DNA: TGTGCCAGCAGCTTGGGACGGGAGCGGGAGACCCAGTACTTC. Translated: CASSLGRERETQYF.

The chain employs TRBV11-2 and TRBJ2-1; no clear D. Germline V gene sequence: CDR1 SGHAT, CDR2 FQNNGV. This CDR3 is built from 13 residues. The germline V and J ends were trimmed by 5 bases and 5 bases, with 10 bases remaining between them. Written as DNA, the CDR3 is TGTGCCAGCAGCCCGGACGTTGACAATGAGCAGTTCTTC. It yields the protein CASSPDVDNEQFF.

This clonotype was seen more than once but under ten times. The genes are TRBV15 and TRBJ2-3, with TRBD2 matching 9 bases. The CDR3 has 19 amino acids. Germline V gene data show CDR1 as LNHNV and CDR2 as YYDKDF (reference sequence). After removal of 3 bases from V and 2 bases from J, the junction contained 15 bases not matched to a gene. The CDR3 nucleotides read TGTGCCACCAGCAGCACAGACGTTAGCGGGAGCGGTCCCACAGATACGCAGTATTTT. It encodes CATSSTDVSGSGPTDTQYF.

This clonotype was seen many times. The chain carries TRBV7-6 and TRBJ2-5, with 9 bases that match TRBD2. CDR1 and CDR2 from the germline V gene are SGHVS and FNYEAQ. V shed 5 bases and J 5 bases; nucleotides not matched to a gene: 12. The CDR3 loop spans 16 amino acids. CDR3 DNA: TGTGCCAGCAGCGTCCCTCGCGGGGGGGCCGATGAGACCCAGTACTTC. It translates to CASSVPRGGADETQYF.

This clonotype came up many times. V is TRBV7-2 and J is TRBJ2-2; D might be TRBD2 (6 bases). Trimming removed 5 bases from V and 0 bases from J, with 13 bases in between. The CDR3 runs 16 residues. The germline V gene has CDR1 SGHTA and CDR2 FQGNSA. In DNA, the CDR3 is TGTGCCAGCAGCCAAACGACGGGGGCGAACACCGGGGAGCTGTTTTTT. Translation: CASSQTTGANTGELFF.

This clonotype appeared many times. The V call is TRBV7-6, the J call TRBJ2-5; no reliable D call. Germline CDR1 reads SGHVS; CDR2 reads FNYEAQ. The CDR3 is made up of 14 amino acids. V was trimmed by 5 bases and J by 0 bases, leaving 10 bases between them. CDR3: CASSLDANQETQYF. The CDR3 bases are TGTGCCAGCAGCCTGGACGCGAACCAAGAGACCCAGTACTTC.

This clonotype appeared many times. CDR3: CASSSIIPGLAEYNEQFF. Written as DNA, the CDR3 is TGTGCCAGCAGCTCAATAATTCCGGGACTAGCGGAATACAATGAGCAGTTCTTC. This chain joins TRBV7-8 and TRBJ2-1, with 11 bases identical to TRBD2. V gave up 4 bases and J gave up 4 bases; unmatched junction bases: 12. This CDR3 has 18 amino acids. Germline CDR1 and CDR2: SGHVS and FQNEAQ.

This clonotype appeared many times. The CDR3 protein is CSSLTSGYTDTQYF. The CDR3 coding sequence is TGCAGTTCACTGACTAGCGGTTACACAGATACGCAGTATTTT. This chain links TRBV20-1 with TRBJ2-3; 9 bases are a match to TRBD2. Germline values: CDR1 DFQATT, CDR2 SNEGSKA (reference sequence). V shed 8 bases and J 2 bases; nucleotides not matched to a gene: 8. CDR3 length equals 14 residues.

Concerning this clonotype itself: Germline and junction disagree at one end, which may indicate a read error. The rearrangement links TRBV19 to TRBJ1-1, with D hard to call. The CDR3 spans 14 residues. Looked up from germline, CDR1 is LNHDA and CDR2 is SQIVND (reference sequence). CDR3 amino acids: CASSIRQKNTEVFF. DNA of the CDR3: TGTGCCAGTAGTATAAGGCAGAAGAACACTGAAGTTTTCTTT.

This clonotype was counted ten times or more. The CDR3: CASSPSGTFTDTQYF. CDR3 DNA: TGTGCCAGCAGCCCATCCGGGACTTTCACAGATACGCAGTATTTT. The chain joins TRBV7-2 to TRBJ2-3; weak D call: TRBD2 (6 bases). The V gene's germline CDR1 is SGHTA and CDR2 FQGNSA. CDR3 length equals 15 residues. V lost 5 bases and J 2 bases, leaving 14 bases between the germline ends.

This clonotype was counted many times. The CDR3 DNA sequence: TGTGCCAGCAGCTCCACCACGTCCATCTACGAGCAGTACTTC. It is translated as CASSSTTSIYEQYF. V gene TRBV7-6 combines with J gene TRBJ2-7; no clear D gene. Trimming removed 4 bases from V and 3 bases from J, with 13 bases in between. The CDR3 loop spans 14 amino acids. CDR1 is SGHVS, CDR2 FNYEAQ, per germline.

CDR3 amino acids: CASSPTSGGTKYEQFF. The DNA for the CDR3 is TGTGCCAGCAGCCCGACTAGCGGGGGAACTAAGTACGAGCAGTTCTTC. The chain links TRBV5-4 to TRBJ2-1; 12 bases are shared with TRBD2. Unmatched junction bases numbered 12, after V lost 4 bases and J lost 10 bases. This CDR3 region has 16 residues. Per germline, CDR1 SGHNT and CDR2 YYREEE (reference sequence).

This clonotype was picked up many times. The J gene is TRBJ1-6, the V gene TRBV7-2; D gene uncertain. The CDR3 is made up of 15 amino acids. V was clipped by 4 bases and J by 7 bases, with 14 bases between them. Germline-derived CDR1 and CDR2 are SGHTA and FQGNSA. The CDR3 region is CASSSSLGGNSPLHF. For the CDR3, the DNA is TGTGCCAGCAGCTCTTCTCTCGGCGGGAATTCACCCCTCCACTTT.

Many counts were recorded for this clonotype. J is TRBJ2-7 and V is TRBV6-2 or TRBV6-3, with D uncertain. The CDR3 runs 12 residues. Germline assignment: CDR1 MNHEY and CDR2 SVGEGT. Trimming pared 0 bases from V and 5 bases from J, leaving 5 bases between. CDR3 sequence: CASSYSSDEQYF. For the CDR3, the DNA is TGTGCCAGCAGTTACTCGTCGGACGAGCAGTACTTC.

V and J are TRBV29-1 and TRBJ1-1; TRBD1 aligns across 7 bases. The V gene's germline CDR1 is SQVTM and CDR2 ANQGSEA. V lost 6 bases, J lost 3 bases, and 4 bases stayed unmatched. This CDR3 contains 12 residues. CDR3 bases: TGCAGCGTGGGGGACAGCTACACTGAAGCTTTCTTT. This encodes CSVGDSYTEAFF.

This clonotype was counted a few times. V is TRBV12-3 or TRBV12-4 and J is TRBJ2-7; tentatively, D is TRBD1 (5 bases). V was shortened by 3 bases and J by 3 bases, with 15 bases between the two germline ends. The CDR3 runs 15 residues. In DNA form, the CDR3 reads TGTGCCAGCAGTTTGGTTACAGGAATGTACTACGAGCAGTACTTC. Protein product: CASSLVTGMYYEQYF.

In this sample, this clonotype turned up many times. V is TRBV7-9 and J is TRBJ1-4; TRBD1 might be the D (5 bases). Germline values: CDR1 SEHNR, CDR2 FQNEAQ (reference sequence). This CDR3 has 15 amino acids. V lost 8 bases to trimming and J lost 2 bases, with 15 bases between them. In nucleotides, the CDR3 is TGTGCCAGCGAAAGAGGCGGGACCACTAATGAAAAACTGTTTTTT. Its translation: CASERGGTTNEKLFF.

The chain employs TRBV7-6 and TRBJ1-1; D uncertain. The V gene lost 5 bases and the J gene lost 2 bases, with 12 bases spanning the gap. This CDR3 is 14 amino acids long. Germline values: CDR1 SGHVS, CDR2 FNYEAQ. The CDR3 here is CASSPSPPNTEAFF. The DNA for the CDR3 is TGTGCCAGCAGCCCGTCCCCGCCAAACACTGAAGCTTTCTTT.